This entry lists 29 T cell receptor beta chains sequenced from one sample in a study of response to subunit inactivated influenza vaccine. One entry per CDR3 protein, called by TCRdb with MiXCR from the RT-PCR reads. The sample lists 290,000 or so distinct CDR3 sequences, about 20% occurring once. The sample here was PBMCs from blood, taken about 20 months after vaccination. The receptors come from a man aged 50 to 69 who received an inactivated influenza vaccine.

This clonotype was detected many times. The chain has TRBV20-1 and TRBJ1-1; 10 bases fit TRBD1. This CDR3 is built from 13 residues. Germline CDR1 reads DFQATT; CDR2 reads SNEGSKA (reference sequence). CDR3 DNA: TGCAGCGGGGACAGGGGAATGAACACTGAAGCTTTCTTT. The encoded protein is CSGDRGMNTEAFF.

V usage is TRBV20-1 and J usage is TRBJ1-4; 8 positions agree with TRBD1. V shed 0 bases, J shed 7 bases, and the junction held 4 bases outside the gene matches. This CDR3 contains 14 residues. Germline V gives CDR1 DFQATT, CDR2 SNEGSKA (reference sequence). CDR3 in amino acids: CSAREAGGSEKLFF. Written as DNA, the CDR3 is TGCAGTGCTAGAGAGGCAGGGGGCTCTGAAAAACTGTTTTTT.

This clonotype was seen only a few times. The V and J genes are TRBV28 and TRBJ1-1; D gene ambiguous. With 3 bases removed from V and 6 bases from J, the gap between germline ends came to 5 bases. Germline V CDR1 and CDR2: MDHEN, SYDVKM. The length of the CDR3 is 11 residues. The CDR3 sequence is CASSFFAEAFF. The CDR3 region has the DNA TGTGCCAGCAGTTTTTTCGCTGAAGCTTTCTTT.

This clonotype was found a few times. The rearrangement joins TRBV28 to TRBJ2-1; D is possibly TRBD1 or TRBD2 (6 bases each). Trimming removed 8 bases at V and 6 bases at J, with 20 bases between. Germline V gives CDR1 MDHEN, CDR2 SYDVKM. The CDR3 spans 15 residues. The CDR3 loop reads CASLGRTGATNEQFF. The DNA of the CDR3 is TGTGCCAGCCTTGGGAGGACGGGGGCTACCAATGAGCAGTTCTTC.

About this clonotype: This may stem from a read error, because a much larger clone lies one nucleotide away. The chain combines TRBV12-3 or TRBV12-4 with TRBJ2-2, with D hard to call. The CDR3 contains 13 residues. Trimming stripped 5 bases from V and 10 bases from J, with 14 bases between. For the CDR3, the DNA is TGTGCCAGCAGTACACCGGGCCGCGAGGAGCTGTTTTTT. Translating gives CASSTPGREELFF.

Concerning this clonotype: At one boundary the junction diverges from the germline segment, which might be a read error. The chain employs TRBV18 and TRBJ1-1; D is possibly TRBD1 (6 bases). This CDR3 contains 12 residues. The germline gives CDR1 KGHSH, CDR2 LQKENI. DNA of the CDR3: TGTGCCAGCTCACCGCCGACAGGATGGGCTTTCTTC. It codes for CASSPPTGWAFF. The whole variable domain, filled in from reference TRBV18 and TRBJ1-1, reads NAGVMQNPRHLVRRRGQEARLRCSPMKGHSHVYWYRQLPEEGLKFMVYLQKENIIDESGMPKERFSAEFPKEGPSILRIQQVVRGDSAAYFCASSPPTGWAFFGQGTRLTVV.

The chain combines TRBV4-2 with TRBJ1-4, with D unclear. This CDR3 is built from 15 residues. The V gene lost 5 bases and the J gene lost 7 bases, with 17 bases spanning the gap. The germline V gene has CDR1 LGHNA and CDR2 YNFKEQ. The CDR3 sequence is CASSYNAGVGEKLFF. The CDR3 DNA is TGTGCCAGCAGCTATAACGCCGGGGTCGGTGAAAAACTGTTTTTT.

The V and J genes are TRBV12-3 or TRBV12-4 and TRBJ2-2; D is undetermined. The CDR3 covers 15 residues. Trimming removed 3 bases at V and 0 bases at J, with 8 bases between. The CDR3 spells CASSFFTPNTGELFF. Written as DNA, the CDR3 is TGTGCCAGCAGTTTCTTCACACCGAACACCGGGGAGCTGTTTTTT.

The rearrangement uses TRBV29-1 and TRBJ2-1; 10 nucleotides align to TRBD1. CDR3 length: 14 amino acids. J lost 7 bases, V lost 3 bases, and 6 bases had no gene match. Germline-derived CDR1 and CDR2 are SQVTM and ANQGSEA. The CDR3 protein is CSVEGQGRLNEQFF. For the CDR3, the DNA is TGCAGCGTTGAGGGACAGGGGAGATTAAATGAGCAGTTCTTC.

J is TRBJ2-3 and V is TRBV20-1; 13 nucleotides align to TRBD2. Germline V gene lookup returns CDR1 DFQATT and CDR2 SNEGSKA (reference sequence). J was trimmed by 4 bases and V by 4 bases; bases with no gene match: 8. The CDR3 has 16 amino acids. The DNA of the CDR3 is TGCAGTGCTACTCGGACTAGCGGGAGTGTCGCAGATACGCAGTATTTT. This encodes CSATRTSGSVADTQYF.

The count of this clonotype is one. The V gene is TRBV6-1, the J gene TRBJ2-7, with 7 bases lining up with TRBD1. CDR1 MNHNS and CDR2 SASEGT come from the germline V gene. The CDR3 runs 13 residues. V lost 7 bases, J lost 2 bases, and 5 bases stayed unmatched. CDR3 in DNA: TGTGCCAGCAAACGTGGACAGGCCTACGAGCAGTACTTC. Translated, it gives CASKRGQAYEQYF.

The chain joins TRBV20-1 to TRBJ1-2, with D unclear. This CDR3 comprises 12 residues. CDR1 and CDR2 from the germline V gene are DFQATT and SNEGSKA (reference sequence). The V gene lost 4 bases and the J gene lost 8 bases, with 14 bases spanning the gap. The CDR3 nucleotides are TGCAGTGCTACACCGGCCGGAGACGGCTACACCTTC. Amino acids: CSATPAGDGYTF.

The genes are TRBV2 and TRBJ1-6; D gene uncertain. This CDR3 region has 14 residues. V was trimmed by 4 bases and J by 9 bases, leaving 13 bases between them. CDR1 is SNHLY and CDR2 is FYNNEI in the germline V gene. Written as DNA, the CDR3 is TGTGCCAGCAGTGTAAACCTACGAGGTTCACCCCTCCACTTT. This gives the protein CASSVNLRGSPLHF.

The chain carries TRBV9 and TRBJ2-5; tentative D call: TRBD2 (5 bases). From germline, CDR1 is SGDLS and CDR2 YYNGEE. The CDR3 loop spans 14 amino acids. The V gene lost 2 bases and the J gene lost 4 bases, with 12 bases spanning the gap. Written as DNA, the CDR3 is TGTGCCAGCAGCGTTGGTGGGAGTGGAGAGACCCAGTACTTC. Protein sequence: CASSVGGSGETQYF.

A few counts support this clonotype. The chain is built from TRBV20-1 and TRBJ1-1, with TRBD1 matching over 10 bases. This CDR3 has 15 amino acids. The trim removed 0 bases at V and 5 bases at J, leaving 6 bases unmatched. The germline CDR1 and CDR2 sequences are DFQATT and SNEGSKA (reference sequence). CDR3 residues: CSARDFRTGGTEAFF. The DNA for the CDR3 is TGCAGTGCTAGAGATTTCCGGACAGGGGGGACTGAAGCTTTCTTT.

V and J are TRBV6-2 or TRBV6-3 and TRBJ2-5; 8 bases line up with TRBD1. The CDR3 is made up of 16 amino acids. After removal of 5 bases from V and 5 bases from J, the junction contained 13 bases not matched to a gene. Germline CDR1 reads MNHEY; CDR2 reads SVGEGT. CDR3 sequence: CASSPRPTGARETQYF. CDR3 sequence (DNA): TGTGCCAGCAGTCCGCGCCCGACAGGGGCGAGGGAGACCCAGTACTTC.

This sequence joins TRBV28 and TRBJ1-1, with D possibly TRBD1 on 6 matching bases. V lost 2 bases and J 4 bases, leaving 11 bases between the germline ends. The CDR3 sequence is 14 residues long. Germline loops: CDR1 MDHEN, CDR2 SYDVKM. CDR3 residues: CASSLHTGITEAFF. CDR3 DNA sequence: TGTGCCAGCAGTTTACATACAGGGATCACTGAAGCTTTCTTT.

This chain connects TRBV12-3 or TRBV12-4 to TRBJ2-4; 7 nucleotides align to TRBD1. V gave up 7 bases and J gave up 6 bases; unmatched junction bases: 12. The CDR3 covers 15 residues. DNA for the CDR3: TGTGCCAGCACCAGACAGGGTCTATCTATAAACATTCAGTACTTC. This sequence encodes CASTRQGLSINIQYF.

The DNA of the CDR3 is TGCAGTGCTAGAATGATGGCAGGGAGCTTCAACGGCTACACCTTC. Amino acid sequence: CSARMMAGSFNGYTF. V usage is TRBV20-1 and J usage is TRBJ1-2; possibly TRBD1 for D (5 bases). Between the trimmed V and J ends, which lost 2 bases and 8 bases, there was a span of 21 bases. Looked up from germline, CDR1 is DFQATT and CDR2 is SNEGSKA (reference sequence). The length of the CDR3 is 15 residues.

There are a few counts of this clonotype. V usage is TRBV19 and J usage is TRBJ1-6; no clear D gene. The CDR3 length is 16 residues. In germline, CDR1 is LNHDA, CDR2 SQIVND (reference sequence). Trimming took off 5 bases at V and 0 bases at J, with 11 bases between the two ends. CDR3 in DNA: TGTGCCAGTAGTCCAGACAAGAGCTCCTATAATTCACCCCTCCACTTT. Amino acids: CASSPDKSSYNSPLHF.

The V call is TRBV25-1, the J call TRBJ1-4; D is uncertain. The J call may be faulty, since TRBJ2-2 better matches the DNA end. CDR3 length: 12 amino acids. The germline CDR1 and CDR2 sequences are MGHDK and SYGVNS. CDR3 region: CASRSPQRELFF. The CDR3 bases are TGTGCCAGCAGAAGCCCTCAACGGGAGCTGTTTTTT.

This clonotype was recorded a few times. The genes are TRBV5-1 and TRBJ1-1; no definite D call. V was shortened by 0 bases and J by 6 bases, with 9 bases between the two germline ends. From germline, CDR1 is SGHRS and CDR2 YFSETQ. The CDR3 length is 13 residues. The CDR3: CASSLEGGAEAFF. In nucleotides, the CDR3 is TGCGCCAGCAGCTTGGAGGGAGGCGCTGAAGCTTTCTTT.

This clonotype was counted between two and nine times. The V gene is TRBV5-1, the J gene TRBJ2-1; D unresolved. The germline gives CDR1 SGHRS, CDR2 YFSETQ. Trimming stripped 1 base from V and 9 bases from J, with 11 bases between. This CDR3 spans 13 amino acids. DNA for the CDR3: TGCGCCAGCAGCTTGACCCAAGTAGGTGAGCAGTTCTTC. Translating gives CASSLTQVGEQFF.

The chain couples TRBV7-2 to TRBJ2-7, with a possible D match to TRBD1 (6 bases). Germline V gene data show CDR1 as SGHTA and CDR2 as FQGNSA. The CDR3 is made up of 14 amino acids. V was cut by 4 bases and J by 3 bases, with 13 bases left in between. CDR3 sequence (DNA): TGTGCCAGCAGCTCAACAGGGCCACTCTACGAGCAGTACTTC. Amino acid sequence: CASSSTGPLYEQYF. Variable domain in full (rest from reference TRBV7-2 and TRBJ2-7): GAGVSQSPSNKVTEKGKDVELRCDPISGHTALYWYRQSLGQGLEFLIYFQGNSAPDKSGLPSDRFSAERTGGSVSTLTIQRTQQEDSAVYLCASSSTGPLYEQYFGPGTRLTVT.

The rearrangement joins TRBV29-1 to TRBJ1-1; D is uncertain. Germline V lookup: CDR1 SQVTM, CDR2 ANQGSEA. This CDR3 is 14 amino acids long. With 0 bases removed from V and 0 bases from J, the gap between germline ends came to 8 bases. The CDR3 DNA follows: TGCAGCGTTGAAGATCAGTTATTGAACACTGAAGCTTTCTTT. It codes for CSVEDQLLNTEAFF.

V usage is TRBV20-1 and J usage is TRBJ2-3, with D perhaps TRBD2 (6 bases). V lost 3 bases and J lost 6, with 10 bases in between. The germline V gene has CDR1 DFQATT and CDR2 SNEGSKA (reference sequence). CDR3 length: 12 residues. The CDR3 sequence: CSASGGGDTQYF. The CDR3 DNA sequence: TGCAGTGCTAGTGGTGGGGGGGATACGCAGTATTTT.

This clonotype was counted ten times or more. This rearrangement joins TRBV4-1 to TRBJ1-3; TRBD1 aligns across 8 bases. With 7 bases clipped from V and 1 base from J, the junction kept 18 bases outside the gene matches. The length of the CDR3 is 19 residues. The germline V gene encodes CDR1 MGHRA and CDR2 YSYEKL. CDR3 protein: CASTPRGRGTTESGNTIYF. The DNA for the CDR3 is TGCGCCAGCACGCCCAGGGGGCGAGGGACGACGGAATCTGGAAACACCATATATTTT.

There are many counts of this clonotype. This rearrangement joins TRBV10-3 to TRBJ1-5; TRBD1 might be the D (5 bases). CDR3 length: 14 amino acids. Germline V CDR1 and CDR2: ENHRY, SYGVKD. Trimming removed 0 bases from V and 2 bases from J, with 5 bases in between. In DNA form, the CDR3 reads TGTGCCATCAGTGAGTCGACAGGCAATCAGCCCCAGCATTTT. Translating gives CAISESTGNQPQHF.

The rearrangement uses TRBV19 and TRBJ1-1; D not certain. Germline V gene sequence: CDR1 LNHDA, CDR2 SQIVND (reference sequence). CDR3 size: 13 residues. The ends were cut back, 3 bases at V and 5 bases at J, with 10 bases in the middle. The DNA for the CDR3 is TGTGCCAGTAGTATCGGCAGAGGGACTGAAGCTTTCTTT. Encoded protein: CASSIGRGTEAFF.